Listed below are T cell receptor beta chains from one sample, sequenced in a study of cytomegalovirus exposure and HLA in healthy donors. Generated by immunoSEQ multiplex PCR, the TCRdb table keeps only in-frame clones and is missing some. The sample records about 170,000 clones, 73% being singletons. The specimen was PBMCs. The receptors shown here come from a woman aged 18-30 years in good health and CMV-seropositive. Each CDR3 is given without its conserved first and last residue. The order of the fields is V gene, clone size, D gene, J gene, CDR3 protein. A D gene is named only where the DNA matches it firmly. Expanded clones are given a class, and other clones once, few, many or no size at all.

>TRBV13|-|TRBD2|TRBJ2-3
ASSPGGTSGGDTQY
>TRBV15|-|-|TRBJ1-6
ATSRSISPLH
>TRBV5-1|-|-|TRBJ1-5
ASSIQGGDQPQH
>TRBV21-1|-|-|TRBJ2-3
ASSNRKLAGGTDTQY
>TRBV9|-|-|TRBJ1-6
ASSASGASYNSPLH
>TRBV5-1|-|-|TRBJ2-5
ASSPGTQETQY
>TRBV9|few|-|TRBJ2-6
ASSDPGRDIPSGANVLT
>TRBV7-8|-|-|TRBJ2-1
ASSIHLREQF
>TRBV5-1|-|-|TRBJ2-7
ASSADSFISYEQY
>TRBV6-5|-|TRBD1|TRBJ1-1
ASSYLGQVNTEAF
>TRBV27|-|TRBD2|TRBJ2-3
ASRGLAGGTDTQY
>TRBV6-6|-|TRBD1|TRBJ1-1
ASSYTTGALEAF
>TRBV11-2|-|-|TRBJ2-7
ASSLASVAVGSYEQY
>TRBV5-1|-|-|TRBJ2-1
ASSLARGSYNEQF
>TRBV2|-|-|TRBJ1-2
ASGEAGRGGNYGYT
>TRBV9|-|TRBD1|TRBJ2-5
ASSVAGAGGGETQY
>TRBV4-2|-|-|TRBJ2-3
ASSPQSGATTDTQY
>TRBV9|-|-|TRBJ1-1
ASSVEQSNTEAF
>TRBV30|-|TRBD1|TRBJ2-5
AWGLRTGMEETQY
>TRBV10-3|once|TRBD2|TRBJ2-7
AISESTSSDHEQY
>TRBV6-5|-|-|TRBJ1-1
ASSVFAEAF
>TRBV18|-|TRBD1|TRBJ1-6
ASSRQGTDGGVNSPLH
>TRBV13|-|TRBD1|TRBJ1-2
ASSLGQGVDYGYT
>TRBV11-3|-|-|TRBJ2-3
ASSEGNTDTQY
>TRBV30|-|TRBD2|TRBJ2-2
AWSPGLAGGLGELF
>TRBV5-6|-|TRBD1|TRBJ1-1
ASSLQGGMNTEAF
>TRBV25-1|-|-|TRBJ1-2
ASSDGGSNYGYT
>TRBV6-6|-|-|TRBJ1-4
ASSPPEAGGEKLF
>TRBV27|few|TRBD1|TRBJ2-7
ASSNRGTSYEQY
>TRBV27|-|-|TRBJ2-2
ASSLSQGYGELF
>TRBV28|-|-|TRBJ1-2
ASRSDITGGYT
>TRBV5-5|few|TRBD1|TRBJ1-2
ASSWDRAFYGYT
>TRBV7-2|-|-|TRBJ2-3
ASSTSRGADTQY
>TRBV7-8|-|TRBD1|TRBJ1-5
ASDSLADRVMRPQH
>TRBV5-1|-|-|TRBJ1-2
ASSLDGNPYGYT
>TRBV18|-|-|TRBJ1-2
ASSPLAGVWKDGYT
>TRBV5-1|-|TRBD2|TRBJ2-2
ASLGASGSGELF
>TRBV28|-|-|TRBJ1-5
ASSLGVLLEPQH
>TRBV7-9|-|TRBD1|TRBJ2-7
STHPGTGGAFDEQY
>TRBV19|-|TRBD1|TRBJ1-4
ASSIGGQKIEKLF
>TRBV7-2|-|TRBD1|TRBJ2-1
ASSLPRDRVGSEQF
>TRBV10-3|-|-|TRBJ1-5
AISESRADQPQH
>TRBV9|-|-|TRBJ2-7
ASSPIRQEQY